These 2 T cell receptor beta chains originate from one sample sequenced in a study of CD8+CD57+ T cells in acquired aplastic anemia. Genomic DNA was employed as the template in profiling TCR beta VDJ and CDR3. TCRdb recomputed calls from the reads with MiXCR, one row per CDR3 protein. The table includes some 200,000 distinct CDR3 sequences, about half detected once. Flow cytometry had shown expanded CD8+CD57+ cells in the patients chosen for sequencing. The sample comprised sorted CD4+, CD8+, or CD8+CD57+ T cells (not recorded which) from PBMCs. The receptors originated from a human donor with aplastic anemia.

The V and J genes are TRBV7-6 and TRBJ1-3; D is undetermined. Trimming stripped 5 bases from V and 8 bases from J, with 16 bases between. The germline CDR1 and CDR2 sequences are SGHVS and FNYEAQ. This CDR3 spans 14 amino acids. Written as DNA, the CDR3 is TGTGCCAGCAGCGCGATATACAGTGAGGACACCATATATTTT. Its protein is CASSAIYSEDTIYF.

This chain joins TRBV7-2 and TRBJ2-1; the match to TRBD2 covers 11 bases. The germline gives CDR1 SGHTA, CDR2 FQGNSA. J lost 5 bases, V lost 5 bases, and 5 bases had no gene match. The length of the CDR3 is 15 residues. The CDR3 DNA sequence: TGTGCCAGCAGCCTTAGCGGGGGGGCGGACAATGAGCAGTTCTTC. This gives the protein CASSLSGGADNEQFF.